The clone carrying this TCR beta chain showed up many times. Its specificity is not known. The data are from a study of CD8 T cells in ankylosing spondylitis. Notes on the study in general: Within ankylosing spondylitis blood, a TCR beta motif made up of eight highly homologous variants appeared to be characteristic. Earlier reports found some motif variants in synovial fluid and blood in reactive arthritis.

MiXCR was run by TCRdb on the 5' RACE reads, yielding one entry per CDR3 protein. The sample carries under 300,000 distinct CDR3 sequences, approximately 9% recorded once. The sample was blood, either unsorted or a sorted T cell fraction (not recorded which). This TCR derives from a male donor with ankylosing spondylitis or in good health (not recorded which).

The CDR3 DNA reads as TGTGCCAGCAGTGCGAAGTCTCTGTTCCGGGACAGGGCTTCCTACGAGCAGTACTTC. This codes for CASSAKSLFRDRASYEQYF. V and J are TRBV2 and TRBJ2-7, with TRBD1 matching over 9 bases. Trimming took 4 bases from V and 1 from J; bases not matched to a gene: 17. The CDR3 consists of 19 residues. Germline V gene lookup returns CDR1 SNHLY and CDR2 FYNNEI.